Reported below is one T cell receptor (beta chain). The antigen is undetermined. Naive CD4+ cells had CD25+ Tregs removed. TCRdb fed the 5' RACE reads into MiXCR, producing one record per CDR3 protein. The repertoire holds about 8,900 distinct CDR3 sequences, over 25% seen once, with under 6% in the top ten. Overall study findings and caveats: Tumor Tregs overlapped most with tumor, then blood, naive CD4+ cells. The larger-cohort validation was restricted to a single TCR beta V-J rearrangement rather than whole repertoires.

Specimen: naive CD4+ T cells sorted from a lymph node. Subset noted: naive CD4+ T cells, CD4+CD45RA+CD25-. The TCR was taken from a female donor with breast cancer.

The CDR3 reads CAASRARIGIRSNEQFF. The DNA for the CDR3 is TGTGCTGCCAGCAGAGCCCGTATAGGTATCAGAAGCAATGAGCAGTTCTTC. The chain recombines TRBV15 with TRBJ2-1; no firm D call. Germline CDR1 is LNHNV and CDR2 is YYDKDF (reference sequence). The length of the CDR3 is 17 residues. Complete variable domain (other parts from reference TRBV15 and TRBJ2-1): DAMVIQNPRYQVTQFGKPVTLSCSQTLNHNVMYWYQQKSSQAPKLLFHYYDKDFNNEADTPDNFQSRRPNTSFCFLDIRSPGLGDTAMYLCAASRARIGIRSNEQFFGPGTRLTVL.